The 5 T cell receptor beta chains below all came from one sample that was sequenced in a study of blood T cell repertoires in COVID-19 (TCRdb year 2020). The library was prepared using the immunoSEQ multiplex PCR assay. TCRdb provides this immuneACCESS table in a form limited to in-frame rearrangements. Some clones are lacking; in checked studies, under half of them reflect an unresolved V gene, and why the rest are absent is not known. The sample data list about 69,000 clones, and roughly 80% of these were observed just once. The ten top clones hold 15% to 20% of the sample. The material sequenced was peripheral blood. These receptors originate from a man aged 60 to 69 with acute or convalescent COVID-19.

The chain couples TRBV7-8 to TRBJ2-1, with TRBD2 identical over 11 bases. The CDR3 loop spans 16 amino acids. The V segment lost 6 bases and the J segment 1 base; nucleotides outside the gene matches: 5. CDR1 is SGHVS, CDR2 FQNEAQ, per germline. The CDR3 DNA is TGTGCCAGCAGATCCTTAGCGGGGGGGTCCTACAATGAGCAGTTCTTC. The encoded protein is CASRSLAGGSYNEQFF.

The chain joins TRBV5-4 to TRBJ1-2, with TRBD1 identical over 7 bases. Germline V gene sequence: CDR1 SGHNT, CDR2 YYREEE (reference sequence). Unmatched junction bases numbered 14, after V lost 4 bases and J lost 2 bases. CDR3 length: 17 amino acids. The DNA of the CDR3 is TGTGCCAGCAGCATCCGGGACAGCCCACAAAAGAACTATGGCTACACCTTC. It translates to CASSIRDSPQKNYGYTF.

The chain couples TRBV19 to TRBJ2-2, with 7 bases fitting TRBD1. The V gene's germline CDR1 is LNHDA and CDR2 SQIVND (reference sequence). The CDR3 has 13 amino acids. The V gene end was trimmed by 7 bases and the J gene end by 5 bases; junction bases not matched to a gene: 4. CDR3 sequence: CASIPGGTGELFF. The CDR3 DNA reads as TGTGCCAGTATTCCAGGGGGAACCGGGGAGCTGTTTTTT.

This clone was recorded once. V gene TRBV18 combines with J gene TRBJ1-4; D is ambiguous. Trimming took off 2 bases at V and 10 bases at J, with 14 bases between the two ends. Germline-derived CDR1 and CDR2 are KGHSH and LQKENI. CDR3 length: 14 amino acids. CDR3 residues: CASSPNGYFGKLFF. Here the CDR3 DNA reads TGTGCCAGCTCACCAAACGGGTATTTCGGAAAACTGTTTTTT.

This clone was recorded once. The chain joins TRBV30 to TRBJ2-6; D is ambiguous. The CDR3 runs 16 residues. Germline V lookup: CDR1 GTSNPN, CDR2 SVGIG (reference sequence). V lost 1 base to trimming and J lost 1 base, with 11 bases between them. CDR3 nucleotide sequence: TGTGCCTGGAGTGAGTGGCAGATTTCTGGGGCCAACGTCCTGACTTTC. Protein sequence: CAWSEWQISGANVLTF.